The 24 T cell receptor beta chains reported below all come from one sample, sequenced in a study of blood T cell repertoires in COVID-19. Clones were read by immunoSEQ multiplex PCR, and TCRdb kept only the in-frame ones, dropping some. The data show approximately 100,000 clones, more than 80% seen once. The sample comprised peripheral blood. These receptors all stem from a human donor in a cohort sampled during active COVID-19.

The rearrangement joins TRBV11-3 to TRBJ1-1; possibly TRBD1 for D (6 bases). Germline V gene sequence: CDR1 SGHNT, CDR2 YENEEA. Trimming took off 5 bases at V and 8 bases at J, with 15 bases between the two ends. CDR3 length: 13 amino acids. CDR3 sequence reads: CASSTLPTGEAFF. DNA of the CDR3: TGTGCCAGCAGCACCTTACCGACAGGAGAAGCTTTCTTT.

The chain carries TRBV5-1 and TRBJ2-1; no clear D gene. Deletions cut 4 bases from V and 6 bases from J, with 35 bases between. The CDR3 totals 21 residues. Germline V gene data show CDR1 as SGHRS and CDR2 as YFSETQ. The CDR3, as DNA: TGCGCCAGCAGCCACCAGTGGCAGTTGGAGTCGCAGTGGCACCTACTCAATGAGCAGTTCTTC. It translates to CASSHQWQLESQWHLLNEQFF.

V is TRBV7-2 and J is TRBJ2-7; the D is unclear. V gave up 3 bases and J gave up 3 bases, with 6 bases separating them. This CDR3 contains 12 residues. The germline V gene encodes CDR1 SGHTA and CDR2 FQGNSA. The CDR3 sequence: CASSFLGYEQYF. DNA for the CDR3: TGTGCCAGCAGCTTCCTAGGCTACGAGCAGTACTTC. The full variable domain, rest sourced from reference TRBV7-2 and TRBJ2-7, is GAGVSQSPSNKVTEKGKDVELRCDPISGHTALYWYRQSLGQGLEFLIYFQGNSAPDKSGLPSDRFSAERTGGSVSTLTIQRTQQEDSAVYLCASSFLGYEQYFGPGTRLTVT.

J is TRBJ2-5 and V is TRBV18; D gene uncertain. Germline V CDR1 and CDR2: KGHSH, LQKENI. The CDR3 has 11 amino acids. V was shortened by 5 bases and J by 2 bases, with 3 bases between the two germline ends. The CDR3 loop is CASSYQETQYF. In nucleotides, the CDR3 is TGTGCCAGCTCATATCAAGAGACCCAGTACTTC.

The rearrangement joins TRBV5-1 to TRBJ1-2; the match to TRBD1 covers 8 bases. The CDR3 has 14 amino acids. Looked up from germline, CDR1 is SGHRS and CDR2 is YFSETQ. V shed 5 bases and J 8 bases; nucleotides not matched to a gene: 11. CDR3 sequence (DNA): TGCGCCAGCAGTCCTACAGGGGGAGCGCGGGGCTACACCTTC. Amino acids: CASSPTGGARGYTF. Filled out from reference TRBV5-1 and TRBJ1-2, the complete variable domain reads KAGVTQTPRYLIKTRGQQVTLSCSPISGHRSVSWYQQTPGQGLQFLFEYFSETQRNKGNFPGRFSGRQFSNSRSEMNVSTLELGDSALYLCASSPTGGARGYTFGSGTRLTVV.

The gene calls are TRBV7-2 and TRBJ1-4; D uncertain. Trimming removed 5 bases at V and 8 bases at J, with 18 bases between. CDR3 length: 15 residues. Germline V lookup: CDR1 SGHTA, CDR2 FQGNSA. The DNA of the CDR3 is TGTGCCAGCAGCCCGGCGGCTTCGGGAAGGGAAAAACTGTTTTTT. Protein: CASSPAASGREKLFF.

This clone was picked up many times. The chain employs TRBV6-6 and TRBJ1-2; tentative D call: TRBD1 (6 bases). There are 14 residues in the CDR3. Deletions cut 5 bases from V and 4 bases from J, with 14 bases between. CDR1 is MNHNY, CDR2 SVGAGI, per germline (reference sequence). The CDR3 DNA is TGTGCCAGCAGTGCCCGGGACAAGGGCTATGGCTACACCTTC. Translating gives CASSARDKGYGYTF.

In its sample, this clone was seen once. The chain couples TRBV5-1 to TRBJ1-1; D call uncertain. CDR3 size: 12 residues. Per the germline V gene, CDR1 is SGHRS and CDR2 is YFSETQ. Trimming stripped 4 bases from V and 4 bases from J, with 8 bases between. Here the CDR3 DNA reads TGCGCCAGCAGCCCCCGGGGCACTGAAGCTTTCTTT. It yields the protein CASSPRGTEAFF.

This chain links TRBV18 with TRBJ2-1; no reliable D call. From germline, CDR1 is KGHSH and CDR2 LQKENI. This CDR3 is 13 amino acids long. Between the trimmed V and J ends, which lost 3 bases and 9 bases, there was a span of 12 bases. The CDR3 reads CASSPPGPLEQFF. The CDR3 coding sequence is TGTGCCAGCTCACCCCCGGGTCCCCTTGAGCAGTTCTTC.

V usage is TRBV18 and J usage is TRBJ1-1; the match to TRBD1 covers 8 bases. The V gene's germline CDR1 is KGHSH and CDR2 LQKENI. The J segment lost 7 bases and the V segment lost 6 bases, leaving 10 bases of the junction unmatched. The length of the CDR3 is 14 residues. CDR3 protein: CASSIARGQVEAFF. The CDR3 nucleotides are TGTGCCAGCTCCATCGCCAGGGGGCAGGTTGAAGCTTTCTTT.

This chain uses TRBV7-3 with TRBJ2-1, with a tentative D call TRBD1 (8 bases). Trimming took off 5 bases at V and 8 bases at J, with 16 bases between the two ends. The CDR3 extends over 14 amino acids. CDR1 and CDR2 (germline): SGHTA, FQGTGA. The CDR3 region has the DNA TGTGCCAGCAGCCTTAGACAGGGGAGGGATGAGCAGTTCTTC. It specifies CASSLRQGRDEQFF. The entire variable domain, with the rest obtained from reference TRBV7-3 and TRBJ2-1, is as follows: GAGVSQTPSNKVTEKGKYVELRCDPISGHTALYWYRQSLGQGPEFLIYFQGTGAADDSGLPNDRFFAVRPEGSVSTLKIQRTERGDSAVYLCASSLRQGRDEQFFGPGTRLTVL.

This chain joins TRBV28 and TRBJ1-6; D possibly corresponds to TRBD1 (5 bases). The CDR3 length is 13 residues. Germline V gives CDR1 MDHEN, CDR2 SYDVKM. Trimming left V 3 bases short and J 9 bases short, with 9 bases between. CDR3 nucleotides: TGTGCCAGCAGTTTTAGGGGTCTTTCACCCCTCCACTTT. Protein sequence: CASSFRGLSPLHF.

The gene calls are TRBV6-2 or TRBV6-3 and TRBJ2-5; tentatively, D is TRBD1 (6 bases). The CDR3 consists of 13 residues. CDR1 and CDR2 (germline): MNHEY, SVGEGT. The V end was cut by 4 bases, the J end by 4 bases, with 10 bases between. CDR3 DNA: TGTGCCAGCAGTTCAGGGGCGCCAGAGACCCAGTACTTC. It yields the protein CASSSGAPETQYF.

The chain joins TRBV28 to TRBJ2-3, with D hard to call. Germline values: CDR1 MDHEN, CDR2 SYDVKM. The germline V and J ends were trimmed by 5 bases and 0 bases, with 6 bases remaining between them. The CDR3 is 13 amino acids. The CDR3 protein is CASSITSTDTQYF. The CDR3 DNA reads as TGTGCCAGCAGTATAACTAGCACAGATACGCAGTATTTT.

V and J are TRBV5-4 and TRBJ1-2, with D possibly being TRBD1 (6 bases). Germline V gene sequence: CDR1 SGHNT, CDR2 YYREEE (reference sequence). CDR3 length equals 14 residues. V was trimmed by 0 bases and J by 4 bases, leaving 10 bases between them. The CDR3 DNA sequence: TGTGCCAGCAGCTTGGACACAGGGCCCTATGGCTACACCTTC. It codes for CASSLDTGPYGYTF.

The chain joins TRBV6-6 to TRBJ2-5; 8 bases map to TRBD2. V shed 7 bases and J 5 bases; nucleotides not matched to a gene: 9. Per germline, CDR1 MNHNY and CDR2 SVGAGI (reference sequence). The CDR3 is made up of 14 amino acids. In DNA, the CDR3 is TGTGCCAGCACTAACTCGGGGGGGACGGAGACCCAGTACTTC. Translation gives CASTNSGGTETQYF.

The chain carries TRBV10-3 and TRBJ1-6; maybe TRBD1 (6 bases). CDR3 size: 15 residues. Trimming removed 10 bases at V and 7 bases at J, with 20 bases between. Germline V gene data show CDR1 as ENHRY and CDR2 as SYGVKD. CDR3 DNA sequence: TGTGCCACCTACCCGGGGGGCTCGCGCAATTCACCCCTCCACTTT. Translation gives CATYPGGSRNSPLHF.

This clone was counted a few times. The V gene is TRBV7-3, the J gene TRBJ1-2; D remains unclear. Germline V gives CDR1 SGHTA, CDR2 FQGTGA. CDR3 length: 15 amino acids. With 1 base removed from V and 4 bases from J, the gap between germline ends came to 13 bases. In DNA, the CDR3 is TGTGCCAGCAGCTTAAAAGAAACAGAGAGCTATGGCTACACCTTC. Encoded protein: CASSLKETESYGYTF.

The CDR3 sequence: CASSQVETGGHEQYF. CDR3 coding DNA: TGTGCCAGCAGCCAAGTGGAGACAGGGGGTCACGAGCAGTACTTC. The chain links TRBV3-1 (or the pseudogene TRBV3-2) to TRBJ2-7; 9 bases match TRBD1. Germline trimming cut 1 base from V and 5 bases from J; bases unmatched to any gene: 6. Germline lookup yields CDR1 LGHDT and CDR2 YNNKEL (reference sequence). The CDR3 loop spans 15 amino acids.

This clone occurred a few times. The chain recombines TRBV5-4 with TRBJ1-2; no clear D gene. CDR1 and CDR2 from the germline V gene are SGHNT and YYREEE (reference sequence). Between the trimmed V and J ends, which lost 3 bases and 4 bases, there was a span of 13 bases. CDR3 size: 14 residues. CDR3 loop: CASSYNTEGYGYTF. The CDR3 DNA follows: TGTGCCAGCAGCTACAATACAGAGGGCTATGGCTACACCTTC.

The chain employs TRBV15 and TRBJ1-2; D not resolved. The CDR3 is made up of 15 amino acids. V was cut by 0 bases and J by 4 bases, with 12 bases left in between. Germline V gives CDR1 LNHNV, CDR2 YYDKDF (reference sequence). The CDR3 loop reads CATSRDSPSVYGYTF. For the CDR3, the DNA is TGTGCCACCAGCAGAGATAGCCCCAGTGTCTATGGCTACACCTTC.

The chain combines TRBV7-2 with TRBJ2-5; possibly TRBD2 for D (5 bases). The CDR3 is 13 amino acids. Per germline, CDR1 SGHTA and CDR2 FQGNSA. V was cut by 6 bases and J by 3 bases, with 11 bases left in between. In DNA form, the CDR3 reads TGTGCCAGCAGACACGGACTCGAAGAGACCCAGTACTTC. Translation: CASRHGLEETQYF.

The chain carries TRBV14 and TRBJ1-1, with 10 bases that match TRBD1. The CDR3 contains 19 residues. Germline V gene data show CDR1 as SGHDN and CDR2 as FVKESK. V lost 4 bases and J lost 1; bases outside the gene matches: 15. In DNA, the CDR3 is TGTGCCAGCAGCCTTAAAACGGGTGGGACAGGGGTCGCGAACACTGAAGCTTTCTTT. This translates into CASSLKTGGTGVANTEAFF.

This chain links TRBV7-8 with TRBJ1-2; tentative D call: TRBD1 (6 bases). The germline V gene encodes CDR1 SGHVS and CDR2 FQNEAQ. This CDR3 has 14 residues. V was trimmed by 1 base and J by 4 bases, leaving 10 bases between them. The CDR3 here is CASSLVQGLYGYTF. DNA for the CDR3: TGTGCCAGCAGCTTAGTTCAGGGGCTCTATGGCTACACCTTC.